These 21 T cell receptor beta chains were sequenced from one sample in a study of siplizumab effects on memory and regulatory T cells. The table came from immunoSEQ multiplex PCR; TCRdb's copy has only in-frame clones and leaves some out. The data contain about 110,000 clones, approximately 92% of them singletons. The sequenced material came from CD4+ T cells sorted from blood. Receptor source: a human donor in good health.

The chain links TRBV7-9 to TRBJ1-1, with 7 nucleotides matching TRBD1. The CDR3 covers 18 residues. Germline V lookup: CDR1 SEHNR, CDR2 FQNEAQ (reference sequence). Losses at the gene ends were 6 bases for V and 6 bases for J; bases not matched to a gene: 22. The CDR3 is CASSSSTFRQGNGPEAFF. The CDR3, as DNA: TGTGCCAGCAGTTCCTCCACCTTCCGACAGGGAAATGGCCCTGAAGCTTTCTTT.

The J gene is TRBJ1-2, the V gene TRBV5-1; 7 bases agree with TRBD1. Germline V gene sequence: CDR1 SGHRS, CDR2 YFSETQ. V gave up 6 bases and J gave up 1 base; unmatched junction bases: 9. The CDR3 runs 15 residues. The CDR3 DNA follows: TGCGCCAGCAATCCGGGACAGTTAATTAACTATGGCTACACCTTC. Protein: CASNPGQLINYGYTF.

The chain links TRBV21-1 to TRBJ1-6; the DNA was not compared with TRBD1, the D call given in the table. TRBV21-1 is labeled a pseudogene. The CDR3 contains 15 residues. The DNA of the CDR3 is TGTGCCAGCAGGCTCAGGGGGCAGGGGAATTCACCCCTCCACTTT. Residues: CASRLRGQGNSPLHF.

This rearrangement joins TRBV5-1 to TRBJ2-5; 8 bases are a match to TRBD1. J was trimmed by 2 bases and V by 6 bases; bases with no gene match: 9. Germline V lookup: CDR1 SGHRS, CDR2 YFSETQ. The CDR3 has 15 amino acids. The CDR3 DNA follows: TGCGCCAGCACCCCAGGGGGCCGGTTACAAGAGACCCAGTACTTC. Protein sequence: CASTPGGRLQETQYF.

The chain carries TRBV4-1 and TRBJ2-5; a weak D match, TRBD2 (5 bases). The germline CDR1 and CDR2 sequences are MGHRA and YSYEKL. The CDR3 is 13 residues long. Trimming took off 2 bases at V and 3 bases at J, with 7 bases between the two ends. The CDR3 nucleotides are TGCGCCAGCAGCCAATGGAGGAAAGAGACCCAGTACTTC. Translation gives CASSQWRKETQYF.

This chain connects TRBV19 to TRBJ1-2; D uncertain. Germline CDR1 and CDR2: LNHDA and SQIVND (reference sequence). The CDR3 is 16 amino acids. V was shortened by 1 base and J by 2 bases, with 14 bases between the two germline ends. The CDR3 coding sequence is TGTGCCAGTAGTATAGGAGAAGGGCTCGGAAACTATGGCTACACCTTC. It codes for CASSIGEGLGNYGYTF.

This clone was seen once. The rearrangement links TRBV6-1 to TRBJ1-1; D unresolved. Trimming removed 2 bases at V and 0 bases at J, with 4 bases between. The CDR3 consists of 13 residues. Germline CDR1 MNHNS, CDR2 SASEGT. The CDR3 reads CASSERLNTEAFF. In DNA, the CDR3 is TGTGCCAGCAGTGAACGGCTGAACACTGAAGCTTTCTTT.

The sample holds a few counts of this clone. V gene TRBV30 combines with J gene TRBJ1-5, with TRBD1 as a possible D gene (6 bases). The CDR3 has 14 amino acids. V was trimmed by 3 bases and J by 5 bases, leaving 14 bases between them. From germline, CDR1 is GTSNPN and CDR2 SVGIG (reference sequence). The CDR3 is CAWSPDSLYQPQHF. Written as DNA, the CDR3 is TGTGCCTGGAGCCCGGACAGTTTATATCAGCCCCAGCATTTT.

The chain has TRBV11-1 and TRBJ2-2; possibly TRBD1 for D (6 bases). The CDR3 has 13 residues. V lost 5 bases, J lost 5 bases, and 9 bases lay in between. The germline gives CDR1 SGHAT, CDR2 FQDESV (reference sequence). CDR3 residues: CASSTRGTGELFF. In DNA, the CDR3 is TGTGCCAGCAGCACCAGGGGTACCGGGGAGCTGTTTTTT.

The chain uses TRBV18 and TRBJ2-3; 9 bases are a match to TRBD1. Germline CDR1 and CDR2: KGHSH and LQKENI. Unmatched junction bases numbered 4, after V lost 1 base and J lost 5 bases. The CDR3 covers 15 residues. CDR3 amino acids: CASSPRGQGGDTQYF. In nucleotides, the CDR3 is TGTGCCAGCTCACCACGGGGACAGGGCGGAGATACGCAGTATTTT.

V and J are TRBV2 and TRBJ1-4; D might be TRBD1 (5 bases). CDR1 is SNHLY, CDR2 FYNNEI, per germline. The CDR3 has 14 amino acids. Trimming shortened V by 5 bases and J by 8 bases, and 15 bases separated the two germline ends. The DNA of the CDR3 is TGTGCCAGCAGTCCGGGACGTTCAGGGGAAAAACTGTTTTTT. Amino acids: CASSPGRSGEKLFF. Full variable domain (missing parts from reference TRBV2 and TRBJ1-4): EPEVTQTPSHQVTQMGQEVILRCVPISNHLYFYWYRQILGQKVEFLVSFYNNEISEKSEIFDDQFSVERPDGSNFTLKIRSTKLEDSAMYFCASSPGRSGEKLFFGSGTQLSVL.

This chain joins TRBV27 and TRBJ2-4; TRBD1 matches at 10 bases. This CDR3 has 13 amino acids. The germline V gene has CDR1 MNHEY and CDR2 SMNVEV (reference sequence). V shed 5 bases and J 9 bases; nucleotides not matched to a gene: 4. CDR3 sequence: CASSLGQGGIQYF. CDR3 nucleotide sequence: TGTGCCAGCAGTCTAGGACAGGGGGGCATTCAGTACTTC.

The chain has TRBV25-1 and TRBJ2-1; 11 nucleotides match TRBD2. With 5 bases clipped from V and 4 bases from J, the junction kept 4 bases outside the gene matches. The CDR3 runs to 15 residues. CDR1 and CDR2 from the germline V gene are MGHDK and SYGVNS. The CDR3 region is CASSLLAGGYNEQFF. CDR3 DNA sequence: TGTGCCAGCAGTCTGCTAGCGGGAGGATACAATGAGCAGTTCTTC.

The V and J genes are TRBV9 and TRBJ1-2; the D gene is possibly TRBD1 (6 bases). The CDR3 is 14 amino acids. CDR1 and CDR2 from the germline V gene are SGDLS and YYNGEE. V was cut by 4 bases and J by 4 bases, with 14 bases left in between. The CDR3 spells CASSRSQGIYGYTF. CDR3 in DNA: TGTGCCAGCAGCAGAAGTCAGGGGATCTATGGCTACACCTTC.

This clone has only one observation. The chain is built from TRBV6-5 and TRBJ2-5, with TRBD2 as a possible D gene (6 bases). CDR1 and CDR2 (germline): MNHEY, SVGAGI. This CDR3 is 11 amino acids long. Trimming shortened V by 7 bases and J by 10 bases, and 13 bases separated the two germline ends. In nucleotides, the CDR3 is TGTGCCAGCACCCGTGGGGGGATCCAGTACTTC. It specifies CASTRGGIQYF.

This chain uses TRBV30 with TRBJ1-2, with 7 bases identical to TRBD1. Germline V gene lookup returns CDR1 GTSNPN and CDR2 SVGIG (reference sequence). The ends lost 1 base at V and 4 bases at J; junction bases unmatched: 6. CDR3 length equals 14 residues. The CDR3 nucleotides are TGTGCCTGGAGTGGGGGGGACAGCGTCTATGGCTACACCTTC. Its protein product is CAWSGGDSVYGYTF.

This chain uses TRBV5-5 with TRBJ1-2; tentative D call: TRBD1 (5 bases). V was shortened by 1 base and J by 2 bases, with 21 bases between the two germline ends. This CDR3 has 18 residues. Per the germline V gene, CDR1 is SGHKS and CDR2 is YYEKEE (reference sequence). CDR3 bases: TGTGCCAGCAGCTTGCATTCAGGGCAGGCAACAACCAACTATGGCTACACCTTC. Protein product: CASSLHSGQATTNYGYTF.

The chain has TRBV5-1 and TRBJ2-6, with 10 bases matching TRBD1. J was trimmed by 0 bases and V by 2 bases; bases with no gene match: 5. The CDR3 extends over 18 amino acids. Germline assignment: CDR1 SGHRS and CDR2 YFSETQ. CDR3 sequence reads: CASSLATGGSSGANVLTF. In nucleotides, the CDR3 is TGCGCCAGCAGCTTAGCGACAGGGGGCAGCTCTGGGGCCAACGTCCTGACTTTC.

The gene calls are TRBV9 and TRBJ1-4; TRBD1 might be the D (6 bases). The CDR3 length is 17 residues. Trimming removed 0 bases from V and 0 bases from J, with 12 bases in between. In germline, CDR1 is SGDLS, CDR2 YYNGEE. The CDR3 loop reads CASSVGNTGPTNEKLFF. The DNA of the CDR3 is TGTGCCAGCAGCGTAGGGAACACAGGGCCAACTAATGAAAAACTGTTTTTT.

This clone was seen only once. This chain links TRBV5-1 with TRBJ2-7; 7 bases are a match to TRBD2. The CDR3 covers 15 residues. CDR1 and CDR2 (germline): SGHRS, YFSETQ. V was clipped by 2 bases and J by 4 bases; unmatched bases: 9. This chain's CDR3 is CASSFLGDYRYEQYF. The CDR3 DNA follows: TGCGCCAGCAGCTTTTTAGGGGACTATAGATACGAGCAGTACTTC.

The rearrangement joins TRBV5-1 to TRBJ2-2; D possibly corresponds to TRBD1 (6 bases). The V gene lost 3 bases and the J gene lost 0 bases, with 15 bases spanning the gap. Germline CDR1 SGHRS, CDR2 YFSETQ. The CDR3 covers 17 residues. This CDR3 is CASSYRGQTTNTGELFF. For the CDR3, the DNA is TGCGCCAGCAGCTACCGTGGACAGACTACGAACACCGGGGAGCTGTTTTTT.